The clone carrying this T cell receptor beta chain was detected a few times. Its antigen is not known. The data were obtained in a study of human T cells and chemical hapten exposure. Study-level results: Relative to control repertoires, expanded TCRs gave rise to significantly more large CDR3 similarity clusters.

TCRdb fed the RACE reads into MiXCR, producing one record per CDR3 protein. The sample holds approximately 370,000 distinct CDR3 sequences, around 5.5% seen once. Time point denoted: pre-sensitization, week 0. Noted treatment: therapeutic diphenylcyclopropenone sensitization with weekly scalp DPC. This TCR was sampled from a woman between 18 and 30 years old with alopecia areata. Some clones in this sample may be carry-over from other donors' samples. Sequencing used whole blood, obtained in connection with sensitization to the hapten diphenylcyclopropenone (DPC).

CDR3 loop: CASSPGLGYTQYF. The CDR3 nucleotides read TGCGCCAGCAGCCCGGGGCTTGGCTATACGCAGTATTTT. The chain employs TRBV5-1 and TRBJ2-3; perhaps D is TRBD1 or TRBD2 (5 bases each). With 4 bases removed from V and 7 bases from J, the gap between germline ends came to 13 bases. CDR1 is SGHRS, CDR2 YFSETQ, per germline. This CDR3 has 13 amino acids. Full variable domain (remainder filled in from reference TRBV5-1 and TRBJ2-3): KAGVTQTPRYLIKTRGQQVTLSCSPISGHRSVSWYQQTPGQGLQFLFEYFSETQRNKGNFPGRFSGRQFSNSRSEMNVSTLELGDSALYLCASSPGLGYTQYFGPGTRLTVL.